The table lists the clone carrying this T cell receptor (beta chain) with many counts. CDR1 is LNHDA and CDR2 is SQIVND in the germline V gene (reference sequence). The CDR3 is 15 amino acids. After removal of 4 bases from V and 7 bases from J, the junction contained 6 bases not matched to a gene. The data belong to a study of CDR3 diversity in severe acne. MiXCR, applied by TCRdb to the PCR reads, yields one record per CDR3 protein. The sample lists roughly 81,000 distinct CDR3 sequences, roughly half occurring once. The specimen was blood. V gene TRBV19 combines with J gene TRBJ1-6, with 8 bases matching TRBD1. The clonotype comes from a male donor in good health, serving as a control. The chain's CDR3 is CASSTRGTGNSPLHF. In DNA form, the CDR3 reads TGTGCCAGTAGTACCCGAGGGACAGGCAATTCACCCCTCCACTTT.